This entry features one T cell receptor (beta chain) sequence. The antigen is unknown. This entry is derived from a study of cytomegalovirus exposure and HLA in healthy donors. General study findings and limits: Within the approximately 130 validation repertoires, first-cohort TCR clusters tended to co-occur, according to a later analysis. There were some public TCRs occurring in many donors, but most TCR sequences were rare.

Clones were sequenced by immunoSEQ multiplex PCR, and TCRdb holds only the in-frame ones, with some missing. The repertoire holds around 150,000 clones, with roughly nine tenths as singletons. Separation from the approximately 720-subject first cohort characterized the roughly 120-subject validation cohort, to which the donors belonged. The specimen was PBMCs. The origin of this receptor is a woman between 25 and 40 years old in good health and CMV-seronegative.

CDR3 region: CASFQETQYF. For the CDR3, the DNA is TGTGCCAGTTTCCAAGAGACCCAGTACTTC. The chain carries TRBV27 and TRBJ2-5; D call uncertain. The V end was cut by 9 bases, the J end by 1 base, with 3 bases between. There are 10 residues in the CDR3. Germline V gene sequence: CDR1 MNHEY, CDR2 SMNVEV (reference sequence).